This TCR beta chain was found in a study of memory B cells and T cells in multiple sclerosis. This CDR3 region has 14 residues. Trimming removed 3 bases from V and 4 bases from J; junction bases left unmatched: 3. Germline-derived CDR1 and CDR2 are MNHEY and SMNVEV (reference sequence). CFSE-dim autoproliferating and CFSE-high non-proliferating T cells from unstimulated culture were sequenced separately. Cultures began with about 4.5x10^7 CFSE-labeled PBMCs, unstimulated for roughly 7 days, with replicate wells pooled. This clone was found once. Its antigen is unidentified. The protocol was immunoSEQ multiplex PCR, while the TCRdb copy is restricted to in-frame clones and leaves out a portion. The sample has 46,000 or so clones; more than 65% are singletons.

The clonotype was recovered from a human donor with multiple sclerosis. The sequencing sample was made of PBMCs from blood kept in culture. The J gene is TRBJ1-2, the V gene TRBV27; 9 bases align to TRBD1. CDR3: CASSFRQGGYGYTF. The CDR3 bases are TGTGCCAGCAGTTTCCGACAGGGGGGCTATGGCTACACCTTC.